Below, one T cell receptor beta chain is given with its context. Its antigen remains unknown. V shed 7 bases, J shed 5 bases, and the junction held 13 bases outside the gene matches. In germline, CDR1 is MDHEN, CDR2 SYDVKM. The CDR3 length is 15 residues. This entry comes from a study of T cell repertoires in cytomegalovirus infection. Study-wide context: In the study, CMV epitopes included recently identified HLA-C-restricted and well-studied HLA-B-restricted ones. Matching HLA type, along with CMV infection, was indicated by public TCR beta signatures. Study outcomes and limitations: The study found HLA-C-restricted CMV-specific TCR beta clonotypes dominating the ex vivo response.

TCRdb called the reads again in MiXCR, with one record for every CDR3 protein. The table has some 350,000 distinct CDR3 sequences, about 35% seen once. This chain links TRBV28 with TRBJ2-5; 7 bases match TRBD1. Here the sequenced sample was cultured PBMCs, taken from culture after CMV antigen stimulation. This clonotype originated in a human donor in good health (CMV status not recorded). Some clones in this sample may be carry-over from other donors' samples. Here the CDR3 reads CASTYFDRAGETQYF. In DNA form, the CDR3 reads TGTGCCAGCACCTACTTTGACAGGGCAGGGGAGACCCAGTACTTC.